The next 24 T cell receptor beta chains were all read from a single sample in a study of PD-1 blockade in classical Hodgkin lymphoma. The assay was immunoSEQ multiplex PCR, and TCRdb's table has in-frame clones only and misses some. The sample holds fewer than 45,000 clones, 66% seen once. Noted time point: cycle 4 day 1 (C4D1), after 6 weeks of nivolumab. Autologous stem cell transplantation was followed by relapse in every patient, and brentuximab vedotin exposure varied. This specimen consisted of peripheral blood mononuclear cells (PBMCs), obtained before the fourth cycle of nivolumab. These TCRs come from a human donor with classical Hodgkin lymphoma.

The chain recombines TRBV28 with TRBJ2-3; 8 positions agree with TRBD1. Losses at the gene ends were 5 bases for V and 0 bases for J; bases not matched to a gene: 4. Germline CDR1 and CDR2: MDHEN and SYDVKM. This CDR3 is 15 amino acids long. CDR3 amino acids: CASSTWTGSTDTQYF. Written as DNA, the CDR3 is TGTGCCAGCAGTACGTGGACAGGGAGCACAGATACGCAGTATTTT.

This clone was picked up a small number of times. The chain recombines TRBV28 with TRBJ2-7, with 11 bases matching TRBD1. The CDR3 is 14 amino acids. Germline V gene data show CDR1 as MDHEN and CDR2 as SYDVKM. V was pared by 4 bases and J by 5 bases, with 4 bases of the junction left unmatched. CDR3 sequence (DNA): TGTGCCAGCAGTTGGACAGGGGGCTTTAACGAGCAGTACTTC. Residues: CASSWTGGFNEQYF.

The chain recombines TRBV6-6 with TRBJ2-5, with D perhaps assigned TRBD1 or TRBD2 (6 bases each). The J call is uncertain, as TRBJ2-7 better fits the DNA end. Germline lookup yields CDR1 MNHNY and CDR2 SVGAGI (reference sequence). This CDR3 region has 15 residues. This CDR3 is CASKLMGGTYYEQYF. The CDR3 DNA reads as TGTGCCAGCAAGTTAATGGGGGGCACCTACTACGAGCAGTACTTC.

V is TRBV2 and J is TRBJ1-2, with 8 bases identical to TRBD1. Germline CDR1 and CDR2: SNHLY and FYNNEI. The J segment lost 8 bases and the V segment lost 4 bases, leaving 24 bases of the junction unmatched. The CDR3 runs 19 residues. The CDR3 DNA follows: TGTGCCAGCAGTGTACGGGCCGGGGGAGACAGGGGAAGGGAGGAAGGCTACACCTTC. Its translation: CASSVRAGGDRGREEGYTF.

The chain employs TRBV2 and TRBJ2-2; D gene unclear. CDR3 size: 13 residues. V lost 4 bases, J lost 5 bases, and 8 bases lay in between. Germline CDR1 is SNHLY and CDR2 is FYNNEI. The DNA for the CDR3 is TGTGCCAGCAGTGGGTCGCAAACCGGGGAGCTGTTTTTT. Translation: CASSGSQTGELFF. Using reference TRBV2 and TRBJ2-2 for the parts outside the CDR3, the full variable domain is EPEVTQTPSHQVTQMGQEVILRCVPISNHLYFYWYRQILGQKVEFLVSFYNNEISEKSEIFDDQFSVERPDGSNFTLKIRSTKLEDSAMYFCASSGSQTGELFFGEGSRLTVL.

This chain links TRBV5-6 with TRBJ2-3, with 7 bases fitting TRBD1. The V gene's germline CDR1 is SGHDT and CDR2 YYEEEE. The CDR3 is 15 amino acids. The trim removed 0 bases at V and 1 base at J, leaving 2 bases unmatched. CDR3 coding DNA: TGTGCCAGCAGCTTGGGGGGGACAGGCACAGATACGCAGTATTTT. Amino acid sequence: CASSLGGTGTDTQYF.

CDR3 sequence (DNA): TGTGCCAGCAGTCTTAGCGGGAGCCGGACCGGGGAGCTGTTTTTT. Translation gives CASSLSGSRTGELFF. J is TRBJ2-2 and V is TRBV11-3, with TRBD2 matching 9 bases. Germline V CDR1 and CDR2: SGHNT, YENEEA. V was pared by 6 bases and J by 5 bases, with 7 bases of the junction left unmatched. This CDR3 region has 15 residues.

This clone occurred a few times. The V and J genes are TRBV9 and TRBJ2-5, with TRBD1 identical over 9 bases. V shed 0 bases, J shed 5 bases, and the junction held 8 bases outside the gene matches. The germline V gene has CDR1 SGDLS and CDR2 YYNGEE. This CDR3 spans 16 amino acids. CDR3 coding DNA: TGTGCCAGCAGCGTAGCTGGACAGGGGAAGGGTGAGACCCAGTACTTC. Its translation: CASSVAGQGKGETQYF.

The CDR3 nucleotides are TGTGCCAGCAGCGTAGAGGGGGTTGGGGGCTATGAGCAGTTCTTC. Amino acid sequence: CASSVEGVGGYEQFF. The rearrangement joins TRBV9 to TRBJ2-1, with D perhaps TRBD1 (6 bases). Trimming shortened V by 0 bases and J by 8 bases, and 15 bases separated the two germline ends. The CDR3 is 15 amino acids. CDR1 is SGDLS and CDR2 is YYNGEE in the germline V gene.

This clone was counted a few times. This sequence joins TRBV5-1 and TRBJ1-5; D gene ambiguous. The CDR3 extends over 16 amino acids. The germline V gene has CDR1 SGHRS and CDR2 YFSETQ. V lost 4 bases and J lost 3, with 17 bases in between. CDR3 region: CASSPSPAVDNQPQHF. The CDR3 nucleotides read TGCGCCAGCAGCCCCAGTCCGGCTGTCGACAATCAGCCCCAGCATTTT. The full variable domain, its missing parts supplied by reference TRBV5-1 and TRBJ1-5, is KAGVTQTPRYLIKTRGQQVTLSCSPISGHRSVSWYQQTPGQGLQFLFEYFSETQRNKGNFPGRFSGRQFSNSRSEMNVSTLELGDSALYLCASSPSPAVDNQPQHFGDGTRLSIL.

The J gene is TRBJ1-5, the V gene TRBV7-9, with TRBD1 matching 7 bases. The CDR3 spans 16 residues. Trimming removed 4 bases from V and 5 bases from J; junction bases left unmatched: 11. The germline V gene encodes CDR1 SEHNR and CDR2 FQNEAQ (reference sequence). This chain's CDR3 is CASSSHTGVNYQPQHF. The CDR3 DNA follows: TGTGCCAGCAGCTCCCACACAGGGGTAAATTATCAGCCCCAGCATTTT. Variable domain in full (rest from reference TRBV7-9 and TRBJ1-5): DTGVSQNPRHKITKRGQNVTFRCDPISEHNRLYWYRQTLGQGPEFLTYFQNEAQLEKSRLLSDRFSAERPKGSFSTLEIQRTEQGDSAMYLCASSSHTGVNYQPQHFGDGTRLSIL.

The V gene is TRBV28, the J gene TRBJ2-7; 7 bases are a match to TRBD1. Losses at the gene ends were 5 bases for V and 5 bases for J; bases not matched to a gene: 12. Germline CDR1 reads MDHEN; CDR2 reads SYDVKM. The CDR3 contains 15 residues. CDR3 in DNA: TGTGCCAGCAGTGTCCCAGGGGGTTTGGTTAACGAGCAGTACTTC. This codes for CASSVPGGLVNEQYF. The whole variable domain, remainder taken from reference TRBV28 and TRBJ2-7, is DVKVTQSSRYLVKRTGEKVFLECVQDMDHENMFWYRQDPGLGLRLIYFSYDVKMKEKGDIPEGYSVSREKKERFSLILESASTNQTSMYLCASSVPGGLVNEQYFGPGTRLTVT.

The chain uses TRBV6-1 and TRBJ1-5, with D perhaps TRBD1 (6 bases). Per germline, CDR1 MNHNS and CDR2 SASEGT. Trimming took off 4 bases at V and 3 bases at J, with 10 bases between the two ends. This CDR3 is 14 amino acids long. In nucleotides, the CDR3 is TGTGCCAGCAGTGTACAGGGAGCCAATCAGCCCCAGCATTTT. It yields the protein CASSVQGANQPQHF.

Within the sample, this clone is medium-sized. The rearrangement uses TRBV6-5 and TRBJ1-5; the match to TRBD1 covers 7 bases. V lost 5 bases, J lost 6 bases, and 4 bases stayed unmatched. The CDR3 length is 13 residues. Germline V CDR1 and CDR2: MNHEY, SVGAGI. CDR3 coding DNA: TGTGCCAGCAGTGCTCAGGGGGGTCAGCCCCAGCATTTT. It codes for CASSAQGGQPQHF.

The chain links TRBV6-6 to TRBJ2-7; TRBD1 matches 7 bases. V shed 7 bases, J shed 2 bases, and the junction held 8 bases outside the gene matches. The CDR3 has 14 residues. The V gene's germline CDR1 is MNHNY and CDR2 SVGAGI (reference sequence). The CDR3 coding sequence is TGTGCCAGCAACCGACAGGGTTCGACCTACGAGCAGTACTTC. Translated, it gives CASNRQGSTYEQYF.

The CDR3 sequence is CASSPTGDAGYTF. As DNA, the CDR3 is TGTGCCAGCAGCCCCACAGGGGATGCGGGCTACACCTTC. J is TRBJ1-2 and V is TRBV27; TRBD1 matches at 7 bases. V gave up 6 bases and J gave up 8 bases; unmatched junction bases: 9. CDR1 and CDR2 from the germline V gene are MNHEY and SMNVEV (reference sequence). The CDR3 has 13 residues.

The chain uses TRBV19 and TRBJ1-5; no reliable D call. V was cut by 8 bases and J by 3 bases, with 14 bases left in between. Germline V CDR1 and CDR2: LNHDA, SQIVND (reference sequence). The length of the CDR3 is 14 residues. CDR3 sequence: CASALDGINQPQHF. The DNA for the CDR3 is TGTGCCAGTGCCCTGGACGGAATCAATCAGCCCCAGCATTTT.

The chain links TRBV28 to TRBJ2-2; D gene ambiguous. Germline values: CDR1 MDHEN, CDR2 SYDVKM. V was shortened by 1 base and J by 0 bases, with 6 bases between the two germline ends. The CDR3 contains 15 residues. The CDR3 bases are TGTGCCAGCAGTTTATTTGGACCGAACACCGGGGAGCTGTTTTTT. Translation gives CASSLFGPNTGELFF.

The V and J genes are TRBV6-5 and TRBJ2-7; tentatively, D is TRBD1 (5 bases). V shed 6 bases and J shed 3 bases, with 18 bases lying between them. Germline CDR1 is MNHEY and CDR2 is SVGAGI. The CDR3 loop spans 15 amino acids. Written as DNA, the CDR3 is TGTGCCAGCAGACCTGGTGGCAGGGTAGGCTACGAGCAGTACTTC. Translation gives CASRPGGRVGYEQYF.

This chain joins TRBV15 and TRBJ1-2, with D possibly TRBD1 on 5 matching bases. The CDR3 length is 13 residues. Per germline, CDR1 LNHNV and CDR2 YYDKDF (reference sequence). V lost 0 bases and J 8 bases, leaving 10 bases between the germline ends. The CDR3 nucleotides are TGTGCCACCAGCAGAGATACCAGGGACGGCTACACCTTC. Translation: CATSRDTRDGYTF.

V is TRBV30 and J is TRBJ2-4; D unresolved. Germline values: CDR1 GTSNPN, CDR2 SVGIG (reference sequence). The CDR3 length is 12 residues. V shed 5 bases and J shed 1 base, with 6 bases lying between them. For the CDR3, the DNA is TGTGCCTGGCGGGCCGCCAAAAACATTCAGTACTTC. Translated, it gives CAWRAAKNIQYF. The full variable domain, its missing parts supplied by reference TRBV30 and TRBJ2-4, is SQTIHQWPATLVQPVGSPLSLECTVEGTSNPNLYWYRQAAGRGLQLLFYSVGIGQISSEVPQNLSASRPQDRQFILSSKKLLLSDSGFYLCAWRAAKNIQYFGAGTRLSVL.

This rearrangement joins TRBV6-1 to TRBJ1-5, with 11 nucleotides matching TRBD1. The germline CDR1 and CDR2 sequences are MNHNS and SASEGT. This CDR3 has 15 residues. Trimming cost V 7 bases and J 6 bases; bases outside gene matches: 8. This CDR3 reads CASTPGQGGIQPQHF. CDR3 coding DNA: TGTGCCAGCACCCCGGGACAGGGGGGGATTCAGCCCCAGCATTTT.

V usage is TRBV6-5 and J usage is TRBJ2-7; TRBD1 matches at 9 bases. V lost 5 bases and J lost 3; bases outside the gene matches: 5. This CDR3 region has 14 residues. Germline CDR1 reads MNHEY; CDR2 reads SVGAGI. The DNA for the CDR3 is TGTGCCAGCAGTACCGGGACAGGGTTCTACGAGCAGTACTTC. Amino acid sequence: CASSTGTGFYEQYF.

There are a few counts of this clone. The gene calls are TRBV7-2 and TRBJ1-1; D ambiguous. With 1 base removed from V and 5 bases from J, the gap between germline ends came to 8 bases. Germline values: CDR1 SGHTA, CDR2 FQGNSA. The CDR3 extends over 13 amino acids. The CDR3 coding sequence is TGTGCCAGCAGCTTAGGGGAGAGGACTGAAGCTTTCTTT. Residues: CASSLGERTEAFF.